This T cell receptor beta chain was documented in a study of blood T cell repertoires in COVID-19. Overall study: Italy, Spain and the United States were the sources of the convalescent and acute COVID-19 samples. Sources were T cells, B-cell-depleted T cells, or PBMCs; the material itself was cDNA or gDNA.

Germline V lookup: CDR1 SGHVS, CDR2 FQNEAQ. Trimming stripped 4 bases from V and 1 base from J, with 5 bases between. This CDR3 is 14 amino acids long. Per the study methods: Amplification of reference gene primers provided the estimated nucleated cell counts. Repertoires were generated with immunoSEQ multiplex PCR, while TCRdb's copy carries only in-frame clones and drops some. V and J calls and clone size are as listed in that table; D and trimming were resolved from the DNA. The top ten hold around 9.1% of the sample, which has around 60,000 clones, 80% to 95% seen once. The chain has TRBV7-8 and TRBJ2-6, with no clear D. Sequenced sample: peripheral blood. This TCR came from a woman at least 80 years old with active COVID-19. The chain's CDR3 is CASSYSSGANVLTF. The CDR3 DNA reads TGTGCCAGCAGCTATTCATCTGGGGCCAACGTCCTGACTTTC.